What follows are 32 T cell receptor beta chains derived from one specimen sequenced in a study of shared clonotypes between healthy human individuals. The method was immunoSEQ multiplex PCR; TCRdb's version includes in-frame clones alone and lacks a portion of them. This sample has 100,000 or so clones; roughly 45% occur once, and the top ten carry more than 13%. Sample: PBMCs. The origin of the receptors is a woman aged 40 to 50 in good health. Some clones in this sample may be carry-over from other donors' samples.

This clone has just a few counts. The CDR3 DNA reads TGCGCCAGCAGCCCCGGACTTCAAGAGACCCAGTACTTC. This encodes CASSPGLQETQYF. The chain couples TRBV4-1 to TRBJ2-5; D possibly corresponds to TRBD2 (5 bases). V was clipped by 4 bases and J by 2 bases, with 8 bases between them. The CDR3 spans 13 residues. Per the germline V gene, CDR1 is MGHRA and CDR2 is YSYEKL.

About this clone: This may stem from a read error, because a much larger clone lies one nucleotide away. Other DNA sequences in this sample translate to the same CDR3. Here the CDR3 reads CAWRGLGGNTIYF. The CDR3 DNA reads as TGTGCCTGGAGAGGTCTGGGGGGAAACACCATATACTTT. The rearrangement links TRBV30 to TRBJ1-3, with a tentative D call TRBD1 (5 bases). Germline CDR1 reads GTSNPN; CDR2 reads SVGIG (reference sequence). This CDR3 has 13 amino acids.

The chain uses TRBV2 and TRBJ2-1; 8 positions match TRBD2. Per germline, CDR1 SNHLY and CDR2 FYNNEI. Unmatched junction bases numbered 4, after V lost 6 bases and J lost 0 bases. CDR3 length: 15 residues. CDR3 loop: CASRAGGSSYNEQFF. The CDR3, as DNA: TGTGCCAGCAGGGCGGGAGGAAGCTCCTACAATGAGCAGTTCTTC.

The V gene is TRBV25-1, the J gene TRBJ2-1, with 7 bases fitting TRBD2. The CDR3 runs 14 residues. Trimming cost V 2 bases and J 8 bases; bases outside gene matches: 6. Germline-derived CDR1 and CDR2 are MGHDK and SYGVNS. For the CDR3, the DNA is TGTGCCAGCAGTGAACCCGTAGCGGGCGATGAGCAGTTCTTC. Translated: CASSEPVAGDEQFF.

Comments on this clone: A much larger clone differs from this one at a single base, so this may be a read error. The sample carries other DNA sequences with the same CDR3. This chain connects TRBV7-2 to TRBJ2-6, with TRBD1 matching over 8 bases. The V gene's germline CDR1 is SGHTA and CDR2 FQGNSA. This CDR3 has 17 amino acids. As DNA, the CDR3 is TGCGCCAGCAGCTTAGCCCAGGGGGCAGTTGGGGCCAACGTCCTGACTTTC. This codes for CASSLAQGAVGANVLTF.

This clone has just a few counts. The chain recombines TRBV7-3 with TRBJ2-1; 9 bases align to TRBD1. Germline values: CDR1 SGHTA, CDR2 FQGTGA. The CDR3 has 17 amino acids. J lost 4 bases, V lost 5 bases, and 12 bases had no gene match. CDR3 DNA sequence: TGTGCCAGCAGCCAGAGCGCAACAGGGGGCGCATACAATGAGCAGTTCTTC. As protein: CASSQSATGGAYNEQFF.

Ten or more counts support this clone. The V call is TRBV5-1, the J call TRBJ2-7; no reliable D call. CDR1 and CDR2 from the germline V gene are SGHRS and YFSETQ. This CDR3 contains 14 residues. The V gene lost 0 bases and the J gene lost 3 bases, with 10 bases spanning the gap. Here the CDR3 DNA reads TGCGCCAGCAGCTTGGAGGTGGCTTTCTACGAGCAGTACTTC. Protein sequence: CASSLEVAFYEQYF.

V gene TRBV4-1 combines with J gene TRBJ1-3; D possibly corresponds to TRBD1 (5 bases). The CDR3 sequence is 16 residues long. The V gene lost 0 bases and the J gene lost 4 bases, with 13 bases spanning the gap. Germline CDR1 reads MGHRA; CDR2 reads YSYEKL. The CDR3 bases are TGCGCCAGCAGCCAAGACCCCCCCGGGGACGGAAACACCATATATTTT. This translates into CASSQDPPGDGNTIYF.

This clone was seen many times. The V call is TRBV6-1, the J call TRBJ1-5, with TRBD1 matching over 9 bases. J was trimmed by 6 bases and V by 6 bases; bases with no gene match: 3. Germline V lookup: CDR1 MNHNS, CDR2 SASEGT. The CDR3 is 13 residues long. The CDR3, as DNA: TGTGCCAGCAGCCCGGGACAGGGTCAGCCCCAGCATTTT. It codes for CASSPGQGQPQHF.

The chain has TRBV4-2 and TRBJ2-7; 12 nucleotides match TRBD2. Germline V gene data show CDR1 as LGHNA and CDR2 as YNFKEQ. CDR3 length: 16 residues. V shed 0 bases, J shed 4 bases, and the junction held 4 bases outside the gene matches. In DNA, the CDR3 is TGTGCCAGCAGCCAAGATTCGACTAGCGGGAGATACGAGCAGTACTTC. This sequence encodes CASSQDSTSGRYEQYF.

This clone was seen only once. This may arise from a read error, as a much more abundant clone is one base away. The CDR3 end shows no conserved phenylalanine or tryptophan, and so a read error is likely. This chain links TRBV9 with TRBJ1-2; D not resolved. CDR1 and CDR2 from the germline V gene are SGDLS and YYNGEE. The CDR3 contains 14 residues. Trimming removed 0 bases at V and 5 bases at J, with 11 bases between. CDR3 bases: TGTGCCAGCAGCGTAGAATCAGGATTATATGGCTACACCTCC. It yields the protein CASSVESGLYGYTS.

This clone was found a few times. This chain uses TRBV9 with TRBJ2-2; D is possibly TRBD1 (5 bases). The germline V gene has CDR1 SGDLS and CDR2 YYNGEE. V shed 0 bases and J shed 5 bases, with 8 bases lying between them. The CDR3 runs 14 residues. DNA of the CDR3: TGTGCCAGCAGCGTAGAGGGGTCAACCGGGGAGCTGTTTTTT. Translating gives CASSVEGSTGELFF.

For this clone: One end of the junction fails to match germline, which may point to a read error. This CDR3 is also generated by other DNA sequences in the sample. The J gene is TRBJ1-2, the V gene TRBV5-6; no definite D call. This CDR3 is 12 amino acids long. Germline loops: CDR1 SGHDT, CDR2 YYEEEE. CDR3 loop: CASSSLPGGYTF. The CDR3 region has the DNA TGTGCCAGCAGCTCCCTCCCCGGTGGCTACACTTTC.

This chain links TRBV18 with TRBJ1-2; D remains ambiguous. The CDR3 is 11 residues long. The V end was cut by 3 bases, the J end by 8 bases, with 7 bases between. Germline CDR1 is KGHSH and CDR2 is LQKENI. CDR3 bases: TGTGCCAGCTCACCGGGCGACGGCTACACCTTC. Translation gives CASSPGDGYTF.

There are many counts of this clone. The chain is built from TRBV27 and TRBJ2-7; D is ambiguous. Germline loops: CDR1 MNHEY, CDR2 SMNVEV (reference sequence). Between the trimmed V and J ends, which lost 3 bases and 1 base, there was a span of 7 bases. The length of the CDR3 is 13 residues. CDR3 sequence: CASSFAPSYEQYF. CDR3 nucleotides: TGTGCCAGCAGTTTCGCCCCTTCCTACGAGCAGTACTTC.

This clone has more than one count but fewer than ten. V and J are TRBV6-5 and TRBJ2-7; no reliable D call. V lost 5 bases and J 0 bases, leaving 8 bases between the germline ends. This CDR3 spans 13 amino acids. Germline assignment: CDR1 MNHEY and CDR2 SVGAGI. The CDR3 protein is CASSPGPSYEQYF. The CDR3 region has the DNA TGTGCCAGCAGTCCTGGACCCTCCTACGAGCAGTACTTC.

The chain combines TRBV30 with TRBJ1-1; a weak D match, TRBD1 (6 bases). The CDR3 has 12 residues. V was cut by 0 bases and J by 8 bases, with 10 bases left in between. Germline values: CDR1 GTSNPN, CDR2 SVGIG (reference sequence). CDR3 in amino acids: CAWSVGGIEAFF. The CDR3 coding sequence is TGTGCCTGGAGTGTAGGGGGGATCGAAGCTTTCTTT.

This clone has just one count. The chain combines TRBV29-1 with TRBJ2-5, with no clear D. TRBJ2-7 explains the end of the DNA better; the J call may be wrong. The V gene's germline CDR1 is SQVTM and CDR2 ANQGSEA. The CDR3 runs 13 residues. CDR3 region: CSVSDRSSYEQYF. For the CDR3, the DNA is TGCAGCGTCTCGGACCGCAGCTCCTACGAGCAGTACTTC.

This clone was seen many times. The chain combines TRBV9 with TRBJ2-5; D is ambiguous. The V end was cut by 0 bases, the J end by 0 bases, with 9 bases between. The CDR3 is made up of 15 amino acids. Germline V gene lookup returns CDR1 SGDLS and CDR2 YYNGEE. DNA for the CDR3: TGTGCCAGCAGCGTAGGGTCAGTGTACCAAGAGACCCAGTACTTC. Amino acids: CASSVGSVYQETQYF.

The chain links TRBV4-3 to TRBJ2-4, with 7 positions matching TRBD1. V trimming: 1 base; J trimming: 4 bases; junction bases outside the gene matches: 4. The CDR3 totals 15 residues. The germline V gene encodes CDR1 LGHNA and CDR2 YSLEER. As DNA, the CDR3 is TGCGCCAGCAGCCAAGGGACAGGAACTAAAAACATTCAGTACTTC. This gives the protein CASSQGTGTKNIQYF.

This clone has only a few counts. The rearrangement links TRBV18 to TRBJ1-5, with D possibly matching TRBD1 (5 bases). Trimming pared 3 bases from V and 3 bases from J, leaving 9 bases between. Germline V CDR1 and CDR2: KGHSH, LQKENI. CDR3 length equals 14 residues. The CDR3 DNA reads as TGTGCCAGCTCACCCGGGACGGCCAATCAGCCCCAGCATTTT. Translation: CASSPGTANQPQHF. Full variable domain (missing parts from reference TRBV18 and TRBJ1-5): NAGVMQNPRHLVRRRGQEARLRCSPMKGHSHVYWYRQLPEEGLKFMVYLQKENIIDESGMPKERFSAEFPKEGPSILRIQQVVRGDSAAYFCASSPGTANQPQHFGDGTRLSIL.

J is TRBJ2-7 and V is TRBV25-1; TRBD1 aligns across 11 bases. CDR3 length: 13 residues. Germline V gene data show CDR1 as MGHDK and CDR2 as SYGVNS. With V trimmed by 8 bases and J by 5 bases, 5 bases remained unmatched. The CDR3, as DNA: TGTGCCAGCGGGGGACAGGGGGTGAACGAGCAGTACTTC. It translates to CASGGQGVNEQYF.

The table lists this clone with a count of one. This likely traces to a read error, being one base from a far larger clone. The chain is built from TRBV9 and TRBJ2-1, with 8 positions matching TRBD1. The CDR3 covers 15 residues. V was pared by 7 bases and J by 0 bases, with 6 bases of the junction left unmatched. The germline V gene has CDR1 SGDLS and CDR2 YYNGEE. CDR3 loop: CASGPDRGSYNEQFF. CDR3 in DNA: TGTGCCAGCGGCCCAGACAGGGGCTCCTACAATGAGCAGTTCTTC. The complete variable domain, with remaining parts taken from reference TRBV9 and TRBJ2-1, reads DSGVTQTPKHLITATGQRVTLRCSPRSGDLSVYWYQQSLDQGLQFLIQYYNGEERAKGNILERFSAQQFPDLHSELNLSSLELGDSALYFCASGPDRGSYNEQFFGPGTRLTVL.

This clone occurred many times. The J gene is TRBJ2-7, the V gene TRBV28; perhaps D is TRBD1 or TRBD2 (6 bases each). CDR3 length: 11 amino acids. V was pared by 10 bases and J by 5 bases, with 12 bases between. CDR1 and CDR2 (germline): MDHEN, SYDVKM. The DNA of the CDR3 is TGTGCCATCATTAGGGGGGACGAGCAGTACTTC. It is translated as CAIIRGDEQYF.

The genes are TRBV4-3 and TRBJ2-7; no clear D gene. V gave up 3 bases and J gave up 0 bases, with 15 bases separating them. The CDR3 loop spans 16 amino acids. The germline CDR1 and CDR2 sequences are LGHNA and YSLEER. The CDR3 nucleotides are TGCGCCAGCAGCCAGAGACCGGACGGCAGCTCCTACGAGCAGTACTTC. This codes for CASSQRPDGSSYEQYF.

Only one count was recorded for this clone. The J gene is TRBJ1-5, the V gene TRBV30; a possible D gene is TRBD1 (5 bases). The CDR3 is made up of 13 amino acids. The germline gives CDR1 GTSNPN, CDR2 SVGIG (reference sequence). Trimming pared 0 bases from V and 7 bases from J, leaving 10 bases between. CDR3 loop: CAWSVTWDQPQHF. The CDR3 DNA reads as TGTGCCTGGAGTGTCACCTGGGACCAGCCCCAGCATTTT.

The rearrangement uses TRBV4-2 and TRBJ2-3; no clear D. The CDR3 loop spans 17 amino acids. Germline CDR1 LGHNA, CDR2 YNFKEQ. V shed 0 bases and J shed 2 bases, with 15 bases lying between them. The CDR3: CASSQEKGRHYTDTQYF. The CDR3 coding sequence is TGTGCCAGCAGCCAAGAGAAGGGCAGGCATTACACAGATACGCAGTATTTT.

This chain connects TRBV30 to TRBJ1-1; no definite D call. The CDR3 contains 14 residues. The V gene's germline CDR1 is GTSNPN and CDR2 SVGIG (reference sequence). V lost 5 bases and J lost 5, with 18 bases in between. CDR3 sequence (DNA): TGTGCCTGGGGTGGGGTCACCCGTCGGACTGAAGCTTTCTTT. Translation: CAWGGVTRRTEAFF.

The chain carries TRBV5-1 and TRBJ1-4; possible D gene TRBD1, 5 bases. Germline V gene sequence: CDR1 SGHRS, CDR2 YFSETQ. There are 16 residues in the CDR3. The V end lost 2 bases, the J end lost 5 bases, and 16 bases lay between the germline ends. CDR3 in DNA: TGCGCCAGCAGCTTATTACGGGCAGGGCAAAATGAAAAACTGTTTTTT. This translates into CASSLLRAGQNEKLFF. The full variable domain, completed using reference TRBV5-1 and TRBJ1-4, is KAGVTQTPRYLIKTRGQQVTLSCSPISGHRSVSWYQQTPGQGLQFLFEYFSETQRNKGNFPGRFSGRQFSNSRSEMNVSTLELGDSALYLCASSLLRAGQNEKLFFGSGTQLSVL.

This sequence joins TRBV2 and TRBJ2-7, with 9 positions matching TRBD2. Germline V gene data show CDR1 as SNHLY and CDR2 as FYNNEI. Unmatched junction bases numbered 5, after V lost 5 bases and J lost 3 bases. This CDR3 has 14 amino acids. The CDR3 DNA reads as TGTGCCAGCAGTTACGGGACTAGCCACTACGAGCAGTACTTC. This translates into CASSYGTSHYEQYF.

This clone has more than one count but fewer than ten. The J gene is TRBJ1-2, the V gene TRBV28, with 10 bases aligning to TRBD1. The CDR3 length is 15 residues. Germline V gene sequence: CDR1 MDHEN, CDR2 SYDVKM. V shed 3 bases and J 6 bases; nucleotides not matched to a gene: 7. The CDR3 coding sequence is TGTGCCAGCAGTTTGTGGACAGGGGGGTCGAATGGCTACACCTTC. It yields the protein CASSLWTGGSNGYTF.

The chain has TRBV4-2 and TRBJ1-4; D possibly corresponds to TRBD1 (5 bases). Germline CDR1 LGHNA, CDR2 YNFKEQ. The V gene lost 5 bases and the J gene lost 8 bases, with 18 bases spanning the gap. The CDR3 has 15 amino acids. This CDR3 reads CASSMGRLGPEKLFF. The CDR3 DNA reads TGTGCCAGCAGCATGGGACGACTGGGGCCAGAAAAACTGTTTTTT.